A single sample gave rise to the 2 T cell receptor beta chains below, sequenced in a study of technical replicates of blood from a handful of donors (dated by TCRdb to about 2017). To prepare the library, the immunoSEQ multiplex PCR assay was applied. Drawn from immuneACCESS, this table holds only the in-frame rearrangements with V and J called that TCRdb kept. Clones are partly lost; checked studies trace under half to an unresolved V gene and leave the rest unexplained. This sample holds under 85,000 clones; around 92% were observed only once. Of the sample, around 0.37% is held by the ten largest clones. The sample taken for sequencing was T cells isolated from PBMCs. The receptors come from a human donor in good health. Some clones in this sample may be carry-over from other donors' samples.

This chain uses TRBV27 with TRBJ1-1; D remains unclear. Trimming removed 6 bases from V and 4 bases from J, with 6 bases in between. The CDR3 runs to 11 residues. The germline V gene has CDR1 MNHEY and CDR2 SMNVEV (reference sequence). The DNA for the CDR3 is TGTGCCAGCAGCTTCGGCACTGAAGCTTTCTTT. Its translation: CASSFGTEAFF.

The chain employs TRBV30 and TRBJ2-7; D may be TRBD2 (5 bases). Per the germline V gene, CDR1 is GTSNPN and CDR2 is SVGIG (reference sequence). The ends were cut back, 5 bases at V and 1 base at J, with 18 bases in the middle. The CDR3 is made up of 15 amino acids. In nucleotides, the CDR3 is TGTGCCTGGCATGGCTCCGAGGGAATATCCTACGAGCAGTACTTC. It encodes CAWHGSEGISYEQYF.